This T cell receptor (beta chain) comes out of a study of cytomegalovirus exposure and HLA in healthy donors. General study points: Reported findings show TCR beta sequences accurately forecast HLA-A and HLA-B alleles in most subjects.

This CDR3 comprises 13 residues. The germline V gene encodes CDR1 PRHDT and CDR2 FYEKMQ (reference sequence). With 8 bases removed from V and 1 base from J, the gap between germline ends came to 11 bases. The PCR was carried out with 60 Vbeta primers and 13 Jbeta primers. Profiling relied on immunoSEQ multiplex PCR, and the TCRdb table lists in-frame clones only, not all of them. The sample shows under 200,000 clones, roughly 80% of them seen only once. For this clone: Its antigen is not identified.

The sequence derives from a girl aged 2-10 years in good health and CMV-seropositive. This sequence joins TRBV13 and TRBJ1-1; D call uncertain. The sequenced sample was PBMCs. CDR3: CASEEGSNTEAFF. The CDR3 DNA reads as TGTGCCAGCGAGGAGGGATCGAACACTGAAGCTTTCTTT.